One sample yielded the 20 T cell receptor beta chains listed below, sequenced in a study of T cell clones after liver transplantation. Produced via immunoSEQ multiplex PCR; TCRdb's table is partial and in-frame only. The data hold some 57,000 clones, with approximately 77% observed a single time. Source: CD4+ T cells from blood, taken at the 22-month timepoint. The receptors shown here come from a human patient who received a liver transplant. Some T cells here may be from the graft donor.

The chain couples TRBV4-1 to TRBJ2-6, with 10 bases matching TRBD1. Germline V gene lookup returns CDR1 MGHRA and CDR2 YSYEKL. Germline trimming cut 3 bases from V and 0 bases from J; bases unmatched to any gene: 8. This CDR3 is 19 amino acids long. For the CDR3, the DNA is TGCGCCAGCAGCCAGCCCCGGGACAGGGGCGCCTCTGGGGCCAACGTCCTGACTTTC. This gives the protein CASSQPRDRGASGANVLTF.

The V gene is TRBV5-6, the J gene TRBJ1-5; 9 bases line up with TRBD1. Trimming at V came to 4 bases and at J to 2 bases, leaving 4 bases not matched to a gene. Germline-derived CDR1 and CDR2 are SGHDT and YYEEEE. This CDR3 contains 15 residues. CDR3 coding DNA: TGTGCCAGCAGCCGACAGGGGGAGGGCAATCAGCCCCAGCATTTT. Protein: CASSRQGEGNQPQHF. The whole variable domain, filled in from reference TRBV5-6 and TRBJ1-5, reads DAGVTQSPTHLIKTRGQQVTLRCSPKSGHDTVSWYQQALGQGPQFIFQYYEEEERQRGNFPDRFSGHQFPNYSSELNVNALLLGDSALYLCASSRQGEGNQPQHFGDGTRLSIL.

The CDR3 spells CASSTRVMLTDTQYF. The CDR3 nucleotides read TGTGCCAGCAGCACCAGGGTAATGCTCACAGATACGCAGTATTTT. V and J are TRBV6-5 and TRBJ2-3, with D tentatively TRBD1 (5 bases). The CDR3 contains 15 residues. Trimming shortened V by 6 bases and J by 2 bases, and 15 bases separated the two germline ends. Per the germline V gene, CDR1 is MNHEY and CDR2 is SVGAGI.

This clone was found a few times. The chain employs TRBV5-5 and TRBJ2-7; 7 nucleotides agree with TRBD1. From germline, CDR1 is SGHKS and CDR2 YYEKEE (reference sequence). The CDR3 sequence is 14 residues long. V shed 3 bases, J shed 6 bases, and the junction held 9 bases outside the gene matches. The CDR3 nucleotides are TGTGCCAGCAGCTCGACATGGACAGGACCCGAGCAGTACTTC. Amino acids: CASSSTWTGPEQYF.

Written as DNA, the CDR3 is TGTGCCAGCAGTCCCCCTCGGGGGGCGGACAATCAGCCCCAGCATTTT. Protein: CASSPPRGADNQPQHF. The chain recombines TRBV28 with TRBJ1-5, with D perhaps matching TRBD1 (6 bases). Germline V gene lookup returns CDR1 MDHEN and CDR2 SYDVKM. The CDR3 has 16 amino acids. V lost 5 bases and J 3 bases, leaving 17 bases between the germline ends.

The chain is built from TRBV6-6 and TRBJ1-1; D remains unclear. The CDR3 extends over 11 amino acids. Germline lookup yields CDR1 MNHNY and CDR2 SVGAGI (reference sequence). Trimming shortened V by 7 bases and J by 6 bases, and 9 bases separated the two germline ends. CDR3 in amino acids: CASIVFSEAFF. CDR3 sequence (DNA): TGTGCCAGCATCGTATTTTCTGAAGCTTTCTTT.

The CDR3 DNA reads TGTGCCAGCAGCCAATCCCAGGTTGGGGGAGGCTACACCTTC. Its translation: CASSQSQVGGGYTF. V and J are TRBV6-6 and TRBJ1-2; a possible D gene is TRBD1 (5 bases). Trimming shortened V by 6 bases and J by 8 bases, and 19 bases separated the two germline ends. CDR1 is MNHNY and CDR2 is SVGAGI in the germline V gene (reference sequence). The CDR3 is 14 residues long.

The chain combines TRBV19 with TRBJ1-2; 8 bases are a match to TRBD1. Germline V CDR1 and CDR2: LNHDA, SQIVND (reference sequence). Trimming at V came to 5 bases and at J to 8 bases, leaving 7 bases not matched to a gene. There are 13 residues in the CDR3. CDR3 nucleotides: TGTGCCAGTAGTGTTGACAGGGGAGGAGGCTACACCTTC. It translates to CASSVDRGGGYTF.

The chain combines TRBV6-6 with TRBJ2-7; 9 nucleotides match TRBD1. Trimming at V came to 6 bases and at J to 1 base, leaving 4 bases not matched to a gene. Germline CDR1 MNHNY, CDR2 SVGAGI (reference sequence). This CDR3 is built from 14 residues. The CDR3 protein is CASRRTGASYEQYF. The CDR3 region has the DNA TGTGCCAGCAGGCGGACAGGGGCTTCCTACGAGCAGTACTTC.

V and J are TRBV12-5 and TRBJ2-2; 7 bases match TRBD2. The V segment lost 2 bases and the J segment 1 base; nucleotides outside the gene matches: 4. The germline gives CDR1 LGHNT, CDR2 FRNRAP. This CDR3 comprises 16 residues. This CDR3 reads CASGLLGGMNTGELFF. The CDR3 region has the DNA TGTGCTAGTGGTTTGTTGGGAGGGATGAACACCGGGGAGCTGTTTTTT.

V is TRBV9 and J is TRBJ2-7, with D unresolved. V was clipped by 4 bases and J by 0 bases, with 14 bases between them. Germline values: CDR1 SGDLS, CDR2 YYNGEE. The CDR3 contains 15 residues. In DNA, the CDR3 is TGTGCCAGCAGCCTCCACGCCGGCAGCTCCTACGAGCAGTACTTC. It translates to CASSLHAGSSYEQYF.

The chain couples TRBV7-9 to TRBJ2-3; 7 bases line up with TRBD1. V lost 1 base and J lost 3; bases outside the gene matches: 4. CDR1 and CDR2 from the germline V gene are SEHNR and FQNEAQ (reference sequence). This CDR3 has 15 residues. The CDR3: CASSLEGAVTDTQYF. The CDR3 coding sequence is TGTGCCAGCAGCTTAGAGGGGGCCGTGACAGATACGCAGTATTTT. The complete variable domain, with remaining parts taken from reference TRBV7-9 and TRBJ2-3, reads DTGVSQNPRHKITKRGQNVTFRCDPISEHNRLYWYRQTLGQGPEFLTYFQNEAQLEKSRLLSDRFSAERPKGSFSTLEIQRTEQGDSAMYLCASSLEGAVTDTQYFGPGTRLTVL.

As concerns this clone: The junction departs from the called germline gene at one end, perhaps through a read error. This sequence joins TRBV7-7 and TRBJ2-1; D tentatively fits TRBD1 or TRBD2 (6 bases each). The CDR3 sequence is 15 residues long. Germline V gene sequence: CDR1 SSHAT, CDR2 FNYEAQ (reference sequence). CDR3 protein: CASSLDGGAGNEQFF. The CDR3 DNA is TGTGCTAGCAGCTTAGACGGGGGCGCAGGTAATGAGCAGTTCTTC.

This chain connects TRBV11-3 to TRBJ2-1; D may be TRBD1 or TRBD2 (5 bases each). Looked up from germline, CDR1 is SGHNT and CDR2 is YENEEA. The CDR3 sequence is 13 residues long. The V and J ends lost 1 base and 7 bases respectively, with 8 bases between them. The chain's CDR3 is CASSLGRENEQFF. The CDR3 nucleotides are TGTGCCAGCAGCTTAGGCAGGGAGAATGAGCAGTTCTTC.

This clone showed up just a few times. The chain is built from TRBV28 and TRBJ1-5; D may be TRBD1 (5 bases). The CDR3 is 13 residues long. The V end lost 8 bases, the J end lost 11 bases, and 19 bases lay between the germline ends. Germline V gene lookup returns CDR1 MDHEN and CDR2 SYDVKM. CDR3 region: CASEGLWGSAQHF. The CDR3 bases are TGTGCCAGCGAGGGACTTTGGGGATCGGCCCAGCATTTT.

The rearrangement joins TRBV6-5 to TRBJ1-5; perhaps TRBD1 as D (6 bases). Looked up from germline, CDR1 is MNHEY and CDR2 is SVGAGI. Between the trimmed V and J ends, which lost 6 bases and 3 bases, there was a span of 9 bases. This CDR3 region has 13 residues. The CDR3 region has the DNA TGTGCCAGCAGAGGACAGAACAATCAGCCCCAGCATTTT. It codes for CASRGQNNQPQHF.

This chain uses TRBV5-5 with TRBJ1-6, with 8 positions matching TRBD1. Germline V CDR1 and CDR2: SGHKS, YYEKEE (reference sequence). The CDR3 sequence is 13 residues long. With V trimmed by 4 bases and J by 10 bases, 4 bases remained unmatched. CDR3 residues: CASSLDRASPLHF. Here the CDR3 DNA reads TGTGCCAGCAGCCTGGACAGGGCCTCACCCCTCCACTTT.

The chain couples TRBV5-1 to TRBJ1-2; D remains ambiguous. CDR1 is SGHRS, CDR2 YFSETQ, per germline. Trimming cost V 0 bases and J 5 bases, with 8 bases left between them. This CDR3 spans 13 amino acids. The CDR3 DNA follows: TGCGCCAGCAGCTTGGACAGACAATATGGCTACACCTTC. Translated, it gives CASSLDRQYGYTF.

The J gene is TRBJ2-2, the V gene TRBV5-6, with TRBD2 matching 12 bases. The CDR3 is made up of 16 amino acids. The ends lost 4 bases at V and 4 bases at J; junction bases unmatched: 5. Germline-derived CDR1 and CDR2 are SGHDT and YYEEEE. The CDR3 loop reads CASSLAGGPSTGELFF. In nucleotides, the CDR3 is TGTGCCAGCAGCCTAGCGGGGGGGCCGAGCACCGGGGAGCTGTTTTTT.

The J gene is TRBJ2-5, the V gene TRBV7-8; the match to TRBD1 covers 9 bases. The CDR3 contains 14 residues. Per the germline V gene, CDR1 is SGHVS and CDR2 is FQNEAQ. After removal of 3 bases from V and 3 bases from J, the junction contained 2 bases not matched to a gene. The CDR3 DNA reads TGTGCCAGCAGCTTTCGGACAGGGGAAGAGACCCAGTACTTC. Translated: CASSFRTGEETQYF.